The present TCR beta chain was sequenced within a study of identical twins. The sample holds many counts of this clonotype. Its specificity is not known. The CDR3 is made up of 14 amino acids. The germline gives CDR1 KGHDR, CDR2 SFDVKD. The V end was cut by 3 bases, the J end by 5 bases, with 12 bases between. MiXCR was run by TCRdb on the 5' RACE reads, yielding one entry per CDR3 protein. Among fewer than 350,000 distinct CDR3 sequences listed, about 8.9% were seen once. Notes on the study in general: Models underestimated how often monozygotic twins shared out-of-frame TCR alpha. Twins shared out-of-frame alpha sequences with excess low generation probability.

The same sample was also studied in work on yellow fever vaccine responses in identical twins.

What was sequenced was memory (CD45RO+) T cells sorted from blood. V and J are TRBV24-1 and TRBJ1-2, with a weak D call TRBD1 (6 bases). The receptor comes from a woman between 18 and 30 years old in good health. The CDR3 loop is CATSDTWTDYGYTF. The DNA of the CDR3 is TGTGCCACCAGTGATACCTGGACAGATTATGGCTACACCTTC.